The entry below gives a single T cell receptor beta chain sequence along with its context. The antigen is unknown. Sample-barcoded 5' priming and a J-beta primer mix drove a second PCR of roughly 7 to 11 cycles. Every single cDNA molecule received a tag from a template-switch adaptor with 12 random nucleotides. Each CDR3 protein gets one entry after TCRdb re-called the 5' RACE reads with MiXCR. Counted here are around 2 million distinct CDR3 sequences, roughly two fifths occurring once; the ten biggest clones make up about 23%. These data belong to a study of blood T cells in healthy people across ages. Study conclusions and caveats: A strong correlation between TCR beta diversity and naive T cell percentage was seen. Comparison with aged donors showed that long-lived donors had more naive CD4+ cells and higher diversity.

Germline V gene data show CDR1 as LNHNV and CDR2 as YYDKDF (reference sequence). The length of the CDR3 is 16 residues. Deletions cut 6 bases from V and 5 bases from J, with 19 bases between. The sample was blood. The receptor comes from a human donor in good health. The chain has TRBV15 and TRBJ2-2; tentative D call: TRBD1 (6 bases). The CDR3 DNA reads TGTGCCACCAGTGGCGACCCAGGGGCGGAGACCGGGGAGCTGTTTTTT. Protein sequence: CATSGDPGAETGELFF.